This is a list of T cell receptor beta chains from one sample in a study of blood T cell repertoires in COVID-19. Libraries were prepared by immunoSEQ multiplex PCR; TCRdb keeps only in-frame clonotypes and omits some of them. This sample has around 120,000 clones, with approximately 86% found just once. Source material: PBMCs or T cells enriched from blood (not recorded which). The origin of the receptors is a woman aged 45-65 years who had recovered from COVID-19. Both conserved end residues are part of each CDR3. D genes are given only for firm matches. A row's size may be missing; if present it is once, few, many or a size class.

J	size	D	V	CDR3	DNA
TRBJ1-3	NA	NA	TRBV2	CASSAGTSGNTIYF	TGTGCCAGCAGTGCCGGGACATCTGGAAACACCATATATTTT
TRBJ2-7	NA	TRBD2	TRBV6-5	CASTAAGANSYEQYF	TGTGCCAGCACCGCAGCGGGGGCTAACTCCTACGAGCAGTACTTC
TRBJ2-1	few	NA	TRBV2	CASSEGMSRNEQFF	TGTGCCAGCAGTGAAGGGATGTCGAGGAATGAGCAGTTCTTC
TRBJ1-2	NA	NA	TRBV7-2	CASSTEVGYYGYTF	TGTGCCAGCAGCACAGAAGTTGGCTACTATGGCTACACCTTC
TRBJ1-2	NA	NA	TRBV19	CASTGGRLISNYGYTF	TGTGCCAGTACCGGAGGAAGACTGATTTCGAACTATGGCTACACCTTC
TRBJ2-7	NA	NA	TRBV7-6	CASSPAASYEQYF	TGTGCCAGCAGCCCAGCGGCCTCCTACGAGCAGTACTTC
TRBJ2-7	NA	NA	TRBV5-1	CASSPFGGSYEQYF	TGCGCCAGCAGCCCTTTCGGGGGCTCCTACGAGCAGTACTTC
TRBJ2-7	NA	NA	TRBV12-3/TRBV12-4	CASSLTSYYEQYF	TGTGCCAGCAGCTTGACTAGTTACTACGAGCAGTACTTC
TRBJ1-1	NA	NA	TRBV5-1	CASSLGRSQNTEAFF	TGCGCCAGCAGCTTGGGGCGGTCCCAGAACACTGAAGCTTTCTTT
TRBJ1-1	NA	TRBD1	TRBV18	CASSSTGGLGNTEAFF	TGTGCCAGCTCATCTACAGGGGGTTTAGGTAACACTGAAGCTTTCTTT
TRBJ1-5	NA	NA	TRBV6-1	CASSEASSGGQPQHF	TGTGCCAGCAGTGAAGCCTCGTCCGGAGGGCAGCCCCAGCATTTT
TRBJ2-6	NA	NA	TRBV6-1	CASSDTTSGANVLTF	TGTGCCAGCAGTGACACAACCTCTGGGGCCAACGTCCTGACTTTC
TRBJ1-2	NA	NA	TRBV12-3/TRBV12-4	CASSFDKSYGYTF	TGTGCCAGCAGTTTTGATAAGAGCTATGGCTACACCTTC
TRBJ2-1	NA	NA	TRBV10-1	CASSESGGVNEQFF	TGCGCCAGCAGTGAGTCCGGAGGAGTAAATGAGCAGTTCTTC
TRBJ2-7	NA	TRBD2	TRBV13	CASSLGLAGGEQYF	TGTGCCAGCAGCTTAGGCCTAGCGGGGGGTGAGCAGTACTTC
TRBJ1-1	NA	TRBD1	TRBV10-1	CASSPGQGTEAFF	TGCGCCAGCAGCCCCGGACAGGGCACTGAAGCTTTCTTT
TRBJ1-1	NA	TRBD1	TRBV2	CASSERPGGTEAFF	TGTGCCAGCAGTGAACGGCCAGGGGGCACTGAAGCTTTCTTT
TRBJ2-1	once	TRBD2	TRBV3-1/TRBV3-2	CASTNKRGPGRQFF	TGTGCCAGCACTAATAAGCGGGGGCCCGGAAGGCAGTTCTTC
TRBJ2-3	NA	TRBD2	TRBV27	CASSLWAGVGTDTQYF	TGTGCCAGCAGTTTATGGGCGGGGGTTGGCACAGATACGCAGTATTTT
TRBJ2-7	NA	NA	TRBV12-3/TRBV12-4	CASSFVSYEQYF	TGTGCCAGCAGTTTCGTTTCCTACGAGCAGTACTTC
TRBJ1-6	NA	NA	TRBV7-9	CASSLGGRGSPLHF	TGTGCCAGCAGCTTGGGGGGGCGCGGATCACCCCTCCACTTT
TRBJ2-6	NA	NA	TRBV3-1/TRBV3-2	CASSRELGGTPGANVLTF	TGTGCCAGCAGCCGGGAGCTGGGAGGAACCCCTGGGGCCAACGTCCTGACTTTC
TRBJ1-2	NA	TRBD1	TRBV6-1	CASSEVRGVNYGYTF	TGTGCCAGCAGTGAAGTCAGGGGGGTGAACTATGGCTACACCTTC
TRBJ1-4	NA	NA	TRBV7-2	CASSAQEIATNEKLFF	TGTGCCAGCAGCGCACAGGAGATTGCAACTAATGAAAAACTGTTTTTT
TRBJ1-2	NA	TRBD1	TRBV19	CASSTPTDRGQGYTF	TGTGCCAGTAGTACCCCCACGGACAGGGGGCAAGGCTACACCTTC
TRBJ2-5	NA	TRBD2	TRBV12-5	CASGLRSRGLAGMEETQYF	TGTGCTAGTGGTTTGCGTTCCCGGGGACTAGCGGGAATGGAAGAGACCCAGTACTTC
TRBJ1-2	once	NA	TRBV12-5	CASGLTGGVGYTF	TGTGCTAGTGGTTTAACTGGGGGGGTTGGCTACACCTTC
TRBJ1-1	once	NA	TRBV5-4	CASSLRNTEAFF	TGTGCCAGCAGCCTGCGTAACACTGAAGCTTTCTTT
TRBJ2-2	NA	NA	TRBV25-1	CASSVVADRSLNTGELFF	TGTGCCAGCAGTGTCGTAGCCGACCGTTCCTTGAACACCGGGGAGCTGTTTTTT
TRBJ1-1	NA	NA	TRBV5-1	CASSFQGTEAFF	TGCGCCAGCAGCTTCCAGGGCACTGAAGCTTTCTTT
TRBJ1-2	NA	TRBD1	TRBV30	CAWSLKTGRGYTF	TGTGCCTGGAGTCTCAAGACAGGGAGAGGCTACACCTTC
TRBJ2-3	NA	NA	TRBV29-1	CSATGTHDTDTQYF	TGCAGCGCCACCGGGACTCACGACACAGATACGCAGTATTTT
TRBJ1-1	NA	NA	TRBV5-4	CASSSLLGRRTEAFF	TGTGCCAGCAGTTCATTACTAGGACGGAGGACTGAAGCTTTCTTT
TRBJ1-2	NA	NA	TRBV18	CASSPPQDYIHPANGYTF	TGTGCCAGCTCACCACCACAGGACTACATCCACCCCGCAAATGGCTACACCTTC
TRBJ2-7	NA	NA	TRBV9	CASSAPRDTSEQYF	TGTGCCAGCAGCGCACCGAGGGACACTTCCGAGCAGTACTTC
TRBJ1-6	few	TRBD1	TRBV10-3	CATTGVWSYNSPLHF	TGTGCCACCACAGGGGTTTGGTCCTATAATTCACCCCTCCACTTT
TRBJ1-1	NA	NA	TRBV7-2	CASSLALSTEAFF	TGTGCCAGCAGCTTAGCGCTGAGCACTGAAGCTTTCTTT
TRBJ1-5	NA	NA	TRBV13	CASSLQGIVGNQPQHF	TGTGCCAGCAGCTTACAGGGGATCGTTGGCAATCAGCCCCAGCATTTT
TRBJ1-1	NA	NA	TRBV5-1	CASSLATGMNTEAFF	TGCGCCAGCAGCTTGGCCACAGGGATGAACACTGAAGCTTTCTTT
TRBJ1-6	NA	TRBD1	TRBV6-5	CASRQGAPGNSPLHF	TGTGCCAGCAGACAGGGGGCGCCAGGTAATTCACCCCTCCACTTT
TRBJ2-4	NA	NA	TRBV2	CATAGSVLAKNIQYF	TGTGCCACCGCCGGGAGTGTACTAGCCAAAAACATTCAGTACTTC
TRBJ1-4	NA	NA	TRBV9	CASSVGEAGEKLFF	TGTGCCAGCAGCGTAGGGGAGGCGGGTGAAAAACTGTTTTTT
TRBJ2-7	NA	NA	TRBV9	CASSVGNEQYF	TGTGCCAGCAGCGTAGGTAACGAGCAGTACTTC
TRBJ1-5	NA	NA	TRBV4-3	CASSQELEFYSNQPQHF	TGCGCCAGCAGCCAAGAGTTGGAGTTTTATAGCAATCAGCCCCAGCATTTT
TRBJ2-5	NA	TRBD2	TRBV30	CAWSGVTGTSGGYHLETQYF	TGTGCCTGGAGTGGGGTTACGGGGACTAGCGGGGGGTACCATTTAGAGACCCAGTACTTC
TRBJ1-1	NA	TRBD1	TRBV10-3	CATYPGQGITEAFF	TGTGCCACCTACCCCGGACAGGGGATCACTGAAGCTTTCTTT
TRBJ2-2	NA	TRBD1	TRBV5-4	CASSSGQGIGSRAGELFF	TGTGCCAGCAGCTCGGGACAGGGGATTGGGAGTAGGGCCGGGGAGCTGTTTTTT
TRBJ2-7	few	NA	TRBV21-1	CASSKTPAGNPYEQYF	TGTGCCAGCAGCAAAACCCCAGCGGGGAACCCCTACGAGCAGTACTTC
TRBJ2-5	NA	TRBD2	TRBV5-4	CASVRLSGLAGGPRETQYF	TGTGCCAGCGTACGTCTAAGCGGACTAGCGGGGGGGCCCCGGGAGACCCAGTACTTC
TRBJ1-2	NA	TRBD1	TRBV7-6	CASSLRPGQGRRGYTF	TGTGCCAGCAGCTTACGCCCGGGACAGGGAAGAAGAGGCTACACCTTC
TRBJ1-5	NA	NA	TRBV7-9	CASSLSGSDNQPQHF	TGTGCCAGCAGCTTATCAGGGTCCGACAATCAGCCCCAGCATTTT
TRBJ2-2	NA	NA	TRBV10-1	CASSRGYTGELFF	TGCGCCAGCAGCCGGGGATACACCGGGGAGCTGTTTTTT
TRBJ2-7	NA	TRBD2	TRBV7-9	CASSSGTSGFYVQYF	TGTGCCAGCAGTTCCGGGACTAGCGGGTTCTACGTGCAGTACTTC
TRBJ2-7	NA	TRBD1	TRBV6-6	CASSLGQGDEQYF	TGTGCCAGCAGTTTGGGACAGGGCGACGAGCAGTACTTC
TRBJ2-1	few	NA	TRBV3-1/TRBV3-2	CASSQGSGPRNEQFF	TGTGCCAGCAGCCAAGGTTCAGGCCCTCGAAATGAGCAGTTCTTC
TRBJ1-3	NA	TRBD1	TRBV4-2	CASSPLTGGAGNTIYF	TGTGCCAGCAGCCCATTGACAGGGGGCGCTGGAAACACCATATATTTT
TRBJ2-2	NA	NA	TRBV7-8	CASSSQGWTGELFF	TGTGCCAGCAGCAGTCAGGGTTGGACCGGGGAGCTGTTTTTT
TRBJ1-1	NA	TRBD1	TRBV6-5	CASSLTRQGYTEAFF	TGTGCCAGCAGCCTCACTCGACAGGGCTACACTGAAGCTTTCTTT